This T cell receptor beta chain came from a study of cytomegalovirus exposure and HLA in healthy donors. Per germline, CDR1 SGHTA and CDR2 FQGNSA. V trimming: 5 bases; J trimming: 3 bases; junction bases outside the gene matches: 9. The CDR3 runs to 15 residues. Study-level findings and limits: Productive status was seen about 87% or about 30% of the time for most TCR beta V segments in an earlier analysis. Fewer N-insertions than the roughly 630-donor mean were reportedly shown by an Asian-associated ancestry cluster in a later analysis. When analyzed later, a missense DCLRE1C variant was found to be linked to TCR beta V- and J-gene trimming. By a later analysis, the bulk of CMV-associated TCR beta chains appeared HLA-restricted.

A note on this clone: The target antigen is unknown.

The PCR had 60 Vbeta and 13 Jbeta primers. The table came from immunoSEQ multiplex PCR; TCRdb's copy has only in-frame clones and leaves some out. The sample has about 97,000 clones; around three quarters are singletons. The specimen sequenced was PBMCs. The receptor was derived from a man between 40 and 49 years old in good health and CMV-seronegative. The rearrangement links TRBV7-2 to TRBJ1-2; 7 bases agree with TRBD1. The CDR3 loop reads CASSVRGPGDYGYTF. CDR3 nucleotides: TGTGCCAGCAGCGTTAGGGGGCCGGGGGACTATGGCTACACCTTC.